This T cell receptor beta chain was profiled in a study of cytomegalovirus exposure and HLA in healthy donors. Study observations and caveats: In vitro work confirmed that a few CMV-associated chains recognize CMV antigens.

This clone was counted between two and nine times. As yet, its antigen is unknown. A multiplex PCR was run with 60 Vbeta primers and 13 Jbeta primers. Repertoires were generated with immunoSEQ multiplex PCR, while TCRdb's copy carries only in-frame clones and drops some. The sample consists of roughly 100,000 clones, over 75% of them appearing once. Looked up from germline, CDR1 is MNHEY and CDR2 is SMNVEV (reference sequence). The CDR3 totals 14 residues. Trimming took off 6 bases at V and 0 bases at J, with 11 bases between the two ends. The chain carries TRBV27 and TRBJ1-1, with TRBD1 as a possible D gene (6 bases). Input material: PBMCs. This clonotype was obtained from a man aged 25-45 years in good health and CMV-seropositive. CDR3 sequence: CASRVQGVNTEAFF. For the CDR3, the DNA is TGTGCCAGCAGGGTACAGGGTGTGAACACTGAAGCTTTCTTT.